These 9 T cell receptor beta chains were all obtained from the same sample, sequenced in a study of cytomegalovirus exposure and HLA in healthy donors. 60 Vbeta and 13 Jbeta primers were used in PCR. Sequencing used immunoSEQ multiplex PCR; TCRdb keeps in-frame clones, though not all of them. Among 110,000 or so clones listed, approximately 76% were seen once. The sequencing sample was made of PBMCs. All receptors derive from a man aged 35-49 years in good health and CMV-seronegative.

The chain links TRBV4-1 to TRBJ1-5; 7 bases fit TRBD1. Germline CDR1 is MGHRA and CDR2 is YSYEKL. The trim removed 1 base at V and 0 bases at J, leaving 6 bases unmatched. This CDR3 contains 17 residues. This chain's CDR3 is CASSQGWGQISNQPQHF. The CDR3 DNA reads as TGCGCCAGCAGCCAAGGTTGGGGACAGATTAGCAATCAGCCCCAGCATTTT.

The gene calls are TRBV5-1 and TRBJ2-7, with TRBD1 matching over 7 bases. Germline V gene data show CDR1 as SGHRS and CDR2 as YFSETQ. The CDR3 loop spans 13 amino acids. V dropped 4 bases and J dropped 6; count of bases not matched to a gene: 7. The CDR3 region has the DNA TGCGCCAGCAGCCTCCTCGGACAGGCCGAGCAGTACTTC. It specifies CASSLLGQAEQYF.

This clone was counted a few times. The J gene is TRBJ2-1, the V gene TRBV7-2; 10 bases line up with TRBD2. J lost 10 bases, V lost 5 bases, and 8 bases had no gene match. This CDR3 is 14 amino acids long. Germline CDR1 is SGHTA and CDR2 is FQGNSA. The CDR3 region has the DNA TGTGCCAGCAGCCTAAGGGTTAGCGGGGGGGAGCAGTTCTTC. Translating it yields CASSLRVSGGEQFF.

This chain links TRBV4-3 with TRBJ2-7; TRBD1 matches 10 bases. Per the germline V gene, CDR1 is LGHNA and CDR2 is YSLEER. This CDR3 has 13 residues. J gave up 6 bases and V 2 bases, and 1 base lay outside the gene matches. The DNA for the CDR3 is TGCGCCAGCAGCCAAAGGACAGGGGGCGAGCAGTACTTC. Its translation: CASSQRTGGEQYF.

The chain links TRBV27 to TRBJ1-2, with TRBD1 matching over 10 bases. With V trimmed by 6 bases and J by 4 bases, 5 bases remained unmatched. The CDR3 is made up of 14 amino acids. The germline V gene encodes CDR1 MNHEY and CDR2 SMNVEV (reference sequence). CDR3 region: CASRGGQGIYGYTF. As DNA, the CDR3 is TGTGCCAGCAGGGGGGGACAGGGGATCTATGGCTACACCTTC.

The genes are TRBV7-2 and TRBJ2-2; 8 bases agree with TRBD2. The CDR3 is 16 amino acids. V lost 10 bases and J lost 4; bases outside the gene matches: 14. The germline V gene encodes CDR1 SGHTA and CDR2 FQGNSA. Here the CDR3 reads CATSSLGGAGTGELFF. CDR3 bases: TGTGCCACCTCCTCCCTCGGGGGGGCCGGCACCGGGGAGCTGTTTTTT.

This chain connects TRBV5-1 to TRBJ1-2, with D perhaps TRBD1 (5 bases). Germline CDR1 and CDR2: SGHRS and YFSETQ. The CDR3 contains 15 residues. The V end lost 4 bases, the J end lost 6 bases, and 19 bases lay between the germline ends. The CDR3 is CASSKLQGTSDGYTF. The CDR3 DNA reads TGCGCCAGCAGCAAACTGCAGGGTACTTCGGATGGCTACACCTTC. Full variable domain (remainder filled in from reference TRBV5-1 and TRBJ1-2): KAGVTQTPRYLIKTRGQQVTLSCSPISGHRSVSWYQQTPGQGLQFLFEYFSETQRNKGNFPGRFSGRQFSNSRSEMNVSTLELGDSALYLCASSKLQGTSDGYTFGSGTRLTVV.

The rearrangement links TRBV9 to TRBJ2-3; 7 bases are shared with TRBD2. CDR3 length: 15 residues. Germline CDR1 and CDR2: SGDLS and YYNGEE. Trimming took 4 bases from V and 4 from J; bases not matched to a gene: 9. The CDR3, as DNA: TGTGCCAGCAGCTTCCCAAGCGGGGCCGCAGATACGCAGTATTTT. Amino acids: CASSFPSGAADTQYF.

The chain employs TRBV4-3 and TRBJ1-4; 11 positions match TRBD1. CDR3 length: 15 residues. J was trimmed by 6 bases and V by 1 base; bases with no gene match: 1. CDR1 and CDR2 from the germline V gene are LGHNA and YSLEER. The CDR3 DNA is TGCGCCAGCAGCCAAGGGGACAGGGGGTATGAAAAACTGTTTTTT. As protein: CASSQGDRGYEKLFF.